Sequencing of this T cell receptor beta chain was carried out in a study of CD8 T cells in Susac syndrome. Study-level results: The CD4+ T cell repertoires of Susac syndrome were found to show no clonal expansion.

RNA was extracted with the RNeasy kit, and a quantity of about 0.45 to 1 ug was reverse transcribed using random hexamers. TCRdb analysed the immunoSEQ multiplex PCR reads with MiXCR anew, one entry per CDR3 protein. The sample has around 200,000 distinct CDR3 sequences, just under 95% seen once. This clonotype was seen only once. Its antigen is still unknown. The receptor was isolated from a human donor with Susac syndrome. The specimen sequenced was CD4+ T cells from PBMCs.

CDR3 bases: TGTGCCATCAGTGAGCTGAATGAGCAGTTCTTC. Amino acids: CAISELNEQFF. The chain combines TRBV10-3 with TRBJ2-1; the D is unclear. The CDR3 has 11 residues. CDR1 and CDR2 from the germline V gene are ENHRY and SYGVKD. V lost 2 bases to trimming and J lost 7 bases, with 3 bases between them.